This TCR beta chain comes out of a study of beta chain features in type 1 diabetes. Every bit of the isolated RNA underwent reverse transcription, so sequencing read expressed TCRB transcripts. Profiling relied on immunoSEQ multiplex PCR, and the TCRdb table lists in-frame clones only, not all of them. The sample includes under 950,000 clones, roughly 16% of them seen just once. Between the trimmed V and J ends, which lost 1 base and 3 bases, there was a span of 10 bases. The CDR3 spans 14 residues. The germline V gene encodes CDR1 LNHNV and CDR2 YYDKDF (reference sequence). V gene TRBV15 combines with J gene TRBJ2-7; D perhaps matches TRBD2 (5 bases). Sequences were obtained from naive CD4+ T cells from blood. This clonotype originated in a young woman in good health. In DNA, the CDR3 is TGTGCCACCAGCAGAGGGACTGGAGACTACGAGCAGTACTTC. Translating it yields CATSRGTGDYEQYF.